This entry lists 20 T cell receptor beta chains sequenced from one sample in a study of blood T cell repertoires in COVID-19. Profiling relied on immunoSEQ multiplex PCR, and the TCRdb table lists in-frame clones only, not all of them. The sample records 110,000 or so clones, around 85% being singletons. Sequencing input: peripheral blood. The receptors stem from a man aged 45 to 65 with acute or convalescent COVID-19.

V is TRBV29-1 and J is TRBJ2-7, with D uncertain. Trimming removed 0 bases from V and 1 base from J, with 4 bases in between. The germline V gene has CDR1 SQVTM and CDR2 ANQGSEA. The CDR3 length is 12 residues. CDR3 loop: CSVEDGSYEQYF. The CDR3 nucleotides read TGCAGCGTTGAAGACGGTTCCTACGAGCAGTACTTC.

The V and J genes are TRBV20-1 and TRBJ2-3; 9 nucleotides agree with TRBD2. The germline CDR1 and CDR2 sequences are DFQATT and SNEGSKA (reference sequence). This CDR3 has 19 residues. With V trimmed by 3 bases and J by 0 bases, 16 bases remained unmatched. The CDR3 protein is CSASTGLLGTSKSTDTQYF. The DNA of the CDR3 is TGCAGTGCTAGTACCGGTCTCTTGGGGACTAGCAAAAGCACAGATACGCAGTATTTT.

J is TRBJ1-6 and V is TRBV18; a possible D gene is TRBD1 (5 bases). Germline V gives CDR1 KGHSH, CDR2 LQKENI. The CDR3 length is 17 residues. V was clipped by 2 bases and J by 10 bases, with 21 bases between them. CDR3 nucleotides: TGTGCCAGCTCACCAAATCTTTTCGGGACTGCCGCATCACCCCTCCACTTT. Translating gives CASSPNLFGTAASPLHF.

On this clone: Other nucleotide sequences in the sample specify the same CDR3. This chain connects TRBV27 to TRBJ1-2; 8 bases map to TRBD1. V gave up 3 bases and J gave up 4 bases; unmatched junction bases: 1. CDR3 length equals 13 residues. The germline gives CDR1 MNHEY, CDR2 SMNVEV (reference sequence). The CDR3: CASSFQGAYGYTF. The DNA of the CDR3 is TGTGCCAGCAGTTTCCAGGGGGCCTATGGCTACACCTTC.

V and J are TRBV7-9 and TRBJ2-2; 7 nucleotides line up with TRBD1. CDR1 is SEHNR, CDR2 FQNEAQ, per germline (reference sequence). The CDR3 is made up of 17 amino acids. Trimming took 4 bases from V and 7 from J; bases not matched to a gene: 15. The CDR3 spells CASSSRGQGEDGGELFF. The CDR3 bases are TGTGCCAGCAGCTCCCGGGGTCAGGGGGAAGATGGCGGGGAGCTGTTTTTT.

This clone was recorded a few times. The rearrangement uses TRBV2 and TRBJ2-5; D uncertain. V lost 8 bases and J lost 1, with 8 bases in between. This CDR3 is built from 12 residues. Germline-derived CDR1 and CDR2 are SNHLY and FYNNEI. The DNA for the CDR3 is TGTGCCAGCGCGACATTCCAAGAGACCCAGTACTTC. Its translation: CASATFQETQYF.

This chain's CDR3 is CASSLRQGDTEAFF. CDR3 in DNA: TGTGCCAGCAGTTTAAGACAGGGCGACACTGAAGCTTTCTTT. V usage is TRBV6-5 and J usage is TRBJ1-1; 7 positions match TRBD1. This CDR3 has 14 residues. Germline-derived CDR1 and CDR2 are MNHEY and SVGAGI. The ends lost 4 bases at V and 3 bases at J; junction bases unmatched: 5.

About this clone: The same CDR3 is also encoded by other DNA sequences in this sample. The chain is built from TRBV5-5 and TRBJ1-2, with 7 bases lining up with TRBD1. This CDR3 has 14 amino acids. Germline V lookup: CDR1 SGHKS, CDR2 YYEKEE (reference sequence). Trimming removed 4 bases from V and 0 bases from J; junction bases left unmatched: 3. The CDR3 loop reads CASSPGQANYGYTF. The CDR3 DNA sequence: TGTGCCAGCAGCCCCGGACAGGCTAACTATGGCTACACCTTC.

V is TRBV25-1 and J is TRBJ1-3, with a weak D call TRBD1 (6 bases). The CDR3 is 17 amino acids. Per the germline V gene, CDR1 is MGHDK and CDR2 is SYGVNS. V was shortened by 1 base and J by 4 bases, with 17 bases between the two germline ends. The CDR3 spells CASSESRGGARGNTIYF. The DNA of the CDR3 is TGTGCCAGCAGTGAATCTCGAGGGGGGGCGCGCGGAAACACCATATATTTT.

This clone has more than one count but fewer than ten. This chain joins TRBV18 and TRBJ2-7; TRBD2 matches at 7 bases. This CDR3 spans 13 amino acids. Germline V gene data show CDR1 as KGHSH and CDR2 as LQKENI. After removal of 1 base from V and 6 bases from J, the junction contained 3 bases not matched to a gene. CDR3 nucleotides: TGTGCCAGCTCACCACGGGAGGGTGGCGAGCAGTACTTC. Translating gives CASSPREGGEQYF.

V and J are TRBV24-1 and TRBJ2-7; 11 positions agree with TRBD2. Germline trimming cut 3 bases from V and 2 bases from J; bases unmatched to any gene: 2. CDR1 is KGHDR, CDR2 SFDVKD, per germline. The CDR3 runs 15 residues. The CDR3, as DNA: TGTGCCACCAGTGATGTAGCGGGAGGGCCCTACGAGCAGTACTTC. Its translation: CATSDVAGGPYEQYF.

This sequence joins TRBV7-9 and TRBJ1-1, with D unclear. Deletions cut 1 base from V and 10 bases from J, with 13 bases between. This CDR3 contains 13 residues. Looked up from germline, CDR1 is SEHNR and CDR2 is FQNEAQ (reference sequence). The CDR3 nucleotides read TGTGCCAGCAGCTTAGGGAGGCCAGCGGGAGCTTTCTTT. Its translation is CASSLGRPAGAFF.

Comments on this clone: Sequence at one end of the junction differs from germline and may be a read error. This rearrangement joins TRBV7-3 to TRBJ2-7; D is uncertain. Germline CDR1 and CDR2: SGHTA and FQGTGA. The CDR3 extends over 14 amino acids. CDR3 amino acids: CASNLHAPTYEQYF. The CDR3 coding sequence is TGTGCCAGCAACTTACATGCACCTACCTACGAGCAGTACTTC. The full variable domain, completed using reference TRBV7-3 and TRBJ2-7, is GAGVSQTPSNKVTEKGKYVELRCDPISGHTALYWYRQSLGQGPEFLIYFQGTGAADDSGLPNDRFFAVRPEGSVSTLKIQRTERGDSAVYLCASNLHAPTYEQYFGPGTRLTVT.

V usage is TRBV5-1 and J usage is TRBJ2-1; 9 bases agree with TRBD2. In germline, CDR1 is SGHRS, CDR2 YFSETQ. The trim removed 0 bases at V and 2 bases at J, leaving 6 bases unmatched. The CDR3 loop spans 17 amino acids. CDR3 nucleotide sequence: TGCGCCAGCAGCTTGGTTGGCGGGAGGGCCGCCTACAATGAGCAGTTCTTC. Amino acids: CASSLVGGRAAYNEQFF.

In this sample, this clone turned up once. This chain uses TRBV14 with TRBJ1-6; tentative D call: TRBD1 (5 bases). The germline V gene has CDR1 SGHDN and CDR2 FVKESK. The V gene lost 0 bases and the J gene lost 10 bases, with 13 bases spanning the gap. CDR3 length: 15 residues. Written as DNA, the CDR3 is TGTGCCAGCAGCCAAGAATCACCAGGGCACTCACCCCTCCACTTT. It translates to CASSQESPGHSPLHF.

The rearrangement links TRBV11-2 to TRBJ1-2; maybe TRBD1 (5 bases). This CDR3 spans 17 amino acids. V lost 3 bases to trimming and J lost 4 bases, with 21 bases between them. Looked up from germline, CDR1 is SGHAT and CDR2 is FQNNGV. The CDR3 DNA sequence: TGTGCCAGCAGCTTCCCCGGGAGGGGAGCTCCTGGCTATGGCTACACCTTC. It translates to CASSFPGRGAPGYGYTF.

CDR3 coding DNA: TGTGCCAGCAGCCAAGGGGATAGCGGGGGGCCAGGGGAGACCCAGTACTTC. This codes for CASSQGDSGGPGETQYF. The rearrangement uses TRBV3-1 (or the pseudogene TRBV3-2) and TRBJ2-5, with 10 bases matching TRBD2. The CDR3 is 17 residues long. The V gene end was trimmed by 1 base and the J gene end by 5 bases; junction bases not matched to a gene: 10. CDR1 and CDR2 (germline): LGHDT, YNNKEL (reference sequence).

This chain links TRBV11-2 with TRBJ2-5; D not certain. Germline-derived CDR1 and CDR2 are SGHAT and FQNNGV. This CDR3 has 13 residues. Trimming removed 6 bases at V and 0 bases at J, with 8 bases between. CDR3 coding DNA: TGTGCCAGCAGTTACAGCAACCAAGAGACCCAGTACTTC. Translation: CASSYSNQETQYF.

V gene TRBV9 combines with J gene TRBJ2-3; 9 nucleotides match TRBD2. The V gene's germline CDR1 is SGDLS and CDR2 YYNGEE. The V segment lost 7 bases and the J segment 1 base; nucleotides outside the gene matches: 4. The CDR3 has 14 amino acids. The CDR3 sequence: CASRGTSRTDTQYF. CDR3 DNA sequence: TGTGCCAGCCGGGGGACTAGCCGCACAGATACGCAGTATTTT. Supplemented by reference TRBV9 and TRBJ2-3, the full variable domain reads DSGVTQTPKHLITATGQRVTLRCSPRSGDLSVYWYQQSLDQGLQFLIQYYNGEERAKGNILERFSAQQFPDLHSELNLSSLELGDSALYFCASRGTSRTDTQYFGPGTRLTVL.

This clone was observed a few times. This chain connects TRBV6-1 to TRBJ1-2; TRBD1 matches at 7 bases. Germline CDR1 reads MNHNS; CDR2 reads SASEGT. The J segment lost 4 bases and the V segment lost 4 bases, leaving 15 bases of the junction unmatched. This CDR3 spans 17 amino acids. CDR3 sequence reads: CASSGPSPGQSSYGYTF. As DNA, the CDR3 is TGTGCCAGCAGTGGCCCCTCTCCGGGACAGTCTTCCTATGGCTACACCTTC.